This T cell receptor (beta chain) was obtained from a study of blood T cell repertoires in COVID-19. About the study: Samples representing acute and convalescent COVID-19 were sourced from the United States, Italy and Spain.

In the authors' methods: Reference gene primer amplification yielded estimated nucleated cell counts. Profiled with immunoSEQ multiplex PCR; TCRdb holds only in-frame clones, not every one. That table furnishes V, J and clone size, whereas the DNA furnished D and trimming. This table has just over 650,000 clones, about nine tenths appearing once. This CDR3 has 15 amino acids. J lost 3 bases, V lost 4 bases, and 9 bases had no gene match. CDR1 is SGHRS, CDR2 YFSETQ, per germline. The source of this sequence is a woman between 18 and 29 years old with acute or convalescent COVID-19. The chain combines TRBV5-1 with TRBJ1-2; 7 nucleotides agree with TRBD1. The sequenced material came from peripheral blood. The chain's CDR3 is CASSQLQGEDYGYTF. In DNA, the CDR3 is TGCGCCAGCAGCCAACTCCAGGGGGAAGACTATGGCTACACCTTC.